A selection of T cell receptor beta chains follows, all from one sample in a study of cytomegalovirus exposure and HLA in healthy donors. Data came from immunoSEQ multiplex PCR; TCRdb stores just in-frame clones and leaves some out. The sample contains approximately 100,000 clones, 74% of which appear only once. The specimen sequenced was PBMCs. All receptors come from a man aged 50-60 years in good health and CMV-seropositive. The CDR3 runs from the conserved cysteine through the conserved F or W. The D gene is left open where the match is weak. Expanded clones are given a class, and other clones once, few, many or no size at all.

J gene	V gene	D gene	clone size	CDR3 DNA	CDR3 protein
TRBJ1-2	TRBV10-1	TRBD1	-	TGCGCCAGCACCCCCGGGACAGGTGACTATGGCTACACCTTC	CASTPGTGDYGYTF
TRBJ1-1	TRBV20-1	-	-	TGCAGGCGGCAGGGCACTGAAGCTTTCTTT	CRRQGTEAFF
TRBJ1-2	TRBV11-2	-	-	TGTGCCAGCAGCTTATCCAGGATTGGCTACACCTTC	CASSLSRIGYTF
TRBJ2-5	TRBV15	TRBD1	once	TGTGCCACCAGCAGAGACAGGGGGATGGAAGAGACCCAGTACTTC	CATSRDRGMEETQYF
TRBJ1-4	TRBV5-4	TRBD1	few	TGTGCCAGCAGCAGGGCCGGGACAGGGACTGAAAAACTGTTTTTT	CASSRAGTGTEKLFF
TRBJ2-1	TRBV9	-	-	TGTGCCAGCAGCCCCGGGGTAGCGTCGTACAATGAGCAGTTCTTC	CASSPGVASYNEQFF
TRBJ1-2	TRBV5-1	TRBD1	-	TGCGCCAGCAGCTTGAAAACCGGGACAGGGTTGAGCGGCTACACCTTC	CASSLKTGTGLSGYTF
TRBJ1-2	TRBV30	TRBD1	-	TGTGCCTGGAGTGTACAGACAGGGCGAGACTACACCTTC	CAWSVQTGRDYTF
TRBJ2-2	TRBV7-2	-	-	TGTGCCAGCAGCTTAGTGCCCGGGGACATCGGGGAGCTGTTTTTT	CASSLVPGDIGELFF
TRBJ1-4	TRBV5-1	-	-	TGCGCCAGCAGCCGGGGGGGGCAGTCTAATGAAAAACTGTTTTTT	CASSRGGQSNEKLFF
TRBJ2-3	TRBV11-2	TRBD2	-	TGTGCCAGCAGCTCCCCCGAGGCTAGCGGGGGGAAGAGCGCAGATACGCAGTATTTT	CASSSPEASGGKSADTQYF
TRBJ2-2	TRBV6-1	-	-	TGTGCCAGCAGTGAACTTCAGGGGAACACCGGGGAGCTGTTTTTT	CASSELQGNTGELFF
TRBJ2-3	TRBV6-1	-	few	TGTGCCAGCAGTGTCGAACCCAATACAGGGAGTACGCAGTATTTT	CASSVEPNTGSTQYF
TRBJ1-5	TRBV18	TRBD1	-	TGTGCCAGCTCACCCACCGGGACAGGGTTTCAGCCCCAGCATTTT	CASSPTGTGFQPQHF
TRBJ1-3	TRBV7-6	TRBD1	-	TGTGCCAGCAGCTTGGGACAGGGGCTCTCTGGAAACACCATATATTTT	CASSLGQGLSGNTIYF